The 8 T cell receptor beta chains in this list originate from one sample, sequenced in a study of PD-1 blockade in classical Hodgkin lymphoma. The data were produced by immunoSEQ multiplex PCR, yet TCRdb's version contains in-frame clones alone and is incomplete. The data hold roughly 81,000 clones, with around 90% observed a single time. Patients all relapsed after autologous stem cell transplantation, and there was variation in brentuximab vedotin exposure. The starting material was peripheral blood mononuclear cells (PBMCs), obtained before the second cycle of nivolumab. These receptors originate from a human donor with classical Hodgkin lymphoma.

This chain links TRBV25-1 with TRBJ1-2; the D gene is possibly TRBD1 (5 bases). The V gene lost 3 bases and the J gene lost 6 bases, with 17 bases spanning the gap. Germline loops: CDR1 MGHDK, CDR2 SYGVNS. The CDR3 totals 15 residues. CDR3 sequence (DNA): TGTGCCAGCAGTGAGTGGGGCAGGGCCCTCCATGGCTACACCTTC. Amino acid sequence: CASSEWGRALHGYTF.

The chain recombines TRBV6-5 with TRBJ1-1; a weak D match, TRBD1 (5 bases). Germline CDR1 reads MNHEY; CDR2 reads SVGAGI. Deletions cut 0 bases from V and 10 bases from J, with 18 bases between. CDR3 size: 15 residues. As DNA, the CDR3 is TGTGCCAGCAGTTACTCAAGTGGTGGGGGGTACGGAGCTTTCTTT. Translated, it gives CASSYSSGGGYGAFF.

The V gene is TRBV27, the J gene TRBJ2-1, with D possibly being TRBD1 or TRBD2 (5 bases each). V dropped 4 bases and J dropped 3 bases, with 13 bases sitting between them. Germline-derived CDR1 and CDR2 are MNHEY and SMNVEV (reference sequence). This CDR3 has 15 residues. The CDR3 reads CASSYRDPGYNEQFF. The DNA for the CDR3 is TGTGCCAGCAGTTACCGGGACCCTGGCTACAATGAGCAGTTCTTC.

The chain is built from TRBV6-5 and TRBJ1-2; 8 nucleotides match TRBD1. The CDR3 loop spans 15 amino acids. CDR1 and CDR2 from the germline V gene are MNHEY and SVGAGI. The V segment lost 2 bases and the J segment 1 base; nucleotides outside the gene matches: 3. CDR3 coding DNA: TGTGCCAGCAGTTACGGGACAGGCCTTAACTATGGCTACACCTTC. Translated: CASSYGTGLNYGYTF.

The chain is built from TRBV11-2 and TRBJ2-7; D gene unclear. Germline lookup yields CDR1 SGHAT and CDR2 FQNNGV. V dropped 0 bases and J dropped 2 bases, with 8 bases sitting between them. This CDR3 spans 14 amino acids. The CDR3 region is CASSLDPAAYEQYF. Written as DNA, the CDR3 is TGTGCCAGCAGCTTAGATCCCGCCGCCTACGAGCAGTACTTC.

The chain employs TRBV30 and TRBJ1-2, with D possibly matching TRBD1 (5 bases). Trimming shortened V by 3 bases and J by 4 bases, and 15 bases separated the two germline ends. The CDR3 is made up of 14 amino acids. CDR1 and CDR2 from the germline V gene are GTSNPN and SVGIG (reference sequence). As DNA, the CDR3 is TGTGCCTGGAGGCCCTGGGGGGGAATCTATGGCTACACCTTC. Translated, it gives CAWRPWGGIYGYTF.

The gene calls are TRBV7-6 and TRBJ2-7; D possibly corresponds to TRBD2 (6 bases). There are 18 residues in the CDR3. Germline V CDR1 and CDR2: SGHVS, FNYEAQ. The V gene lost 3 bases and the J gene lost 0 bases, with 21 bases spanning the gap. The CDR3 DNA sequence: TGTGCCAGCAGCTTCGGGAGAGGGGCCGCATATATCTCCTACGAGCAGTACTTC. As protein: CASSFGRGAAYISYEQYF.

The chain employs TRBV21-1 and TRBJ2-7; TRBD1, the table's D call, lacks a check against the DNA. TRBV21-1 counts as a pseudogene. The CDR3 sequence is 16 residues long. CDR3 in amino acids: CASSLPGTARAYEQYF. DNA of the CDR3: TGTGCCAGCAGCCTCCCAGGGACAGCCCGAGCCTACGAGCAGTACTTC.